Below are 26 T cell receptor beta chains sequenced from a single sample in a study of T cell responses to AZD1222 COVID-19 vaccine. Sequencing was performed with immunoSEQ multiplex PCR; in TCRdb, only in-frame clones are kept and a portion is missing. The sample includes some 120,000 clones, over 80% of them seen just once. The sequencing here drew on peripheral blood, taken on day 0 of AZD1222 vaccination. The receptors originated from an adult in good health.

This chain connects TRBV18 to TRBJ2-7; no reliable D call. The CDR3 is 14 amino acids. Trimming cost V 2 bases and J 2 bases, with 10 bases left between them. Germline V gene data show CDR1 as KGHSH and CDR2 as LQKENI. The CDR3 DNA is TGTGCCAGCTCACCAGAAGGGATTACCTACGAGCAGTACTTC. This encodes CASSPEGITYEQYF.

The chain couples TRBV21-1 to TRBJ1-1. TRBV21-1 corresponds to a pseudogene. The CDR3 consists of 14 residues. Here the CDR3 DNA reads TGTGCCAGCAGCTTGTTGTCTTTGGACACTGAAGCTTTCTTT. Its translation is CASSLLSLDTEAFF.

This chain uses TRBV29-1 with TRBJ2-1; 8 nucleotides match TRBD1. The V gene end was trimmed by 2 bases and the J gene end by 12 bases; junction bases not matched to a gene: 3. This CDR3 contains 11 residues. Germline values: CDR1 SQVTM, CDR2 ANQGSEA. The CDR3 protein is CSVESDRGQFF. The CDR3 DNA reads as TGCAGCGTTGAATCAGACAGGGGGCAGTTCTTC.

The chain couples TRBV9 to TRBJ2-3; D remains unclear. Trimming left V 2 bases short and J 9 bases short, with 13 bases between. This CDR3 contains 13 residues. CDR1 and CDR2 from the germline V gene are SGDLS and YYNGEE. CDR3 in amino acids: CASSVALEWTQYF. The DNA for the CDR3 is TGTGCCAGCAGCGTTGCGTTGGAGTGGACGCAGTATTTT.

The rearrangement joins TRBV10-3 to TRBJ1-3; D possibly corresponds to TRBD1 (6 bases). Deletions cut 3 bases from V and 7 bases from J, with 13 bases between. Germline V lookup: CDR1 ENHRY, CDR2 SYGVKD. This CDR3 spans 14 amino acids. CDR3 loop: CAISDQGFINTIYF. In DNA, the CDR3 is TGTGCCATCAGTGATCAGGGGTTTATCAACACCATATATTTT.

The V call is TRBV19, the J call TRBJ1-6, with no clear D. Germline V gene sequence: CDR1 LNHDA, CDR2 SQIVND (reference sequence). This CDR3 is 15 amino acids long. Trimming left V 6 bases short and J 3 bases short, with 12 bases between. CDR3 in DNA: TGTGCCAGTAGAAGAAGGACGGACTATAATTCACCCCTCCACTTT. Protein product: CASRRRTDYNSPLHF.

The chain has TRBV15 and TRBJ2-5; the D gene is possibly TRBD1 (5 bases). Germline V lookup: CDR1 LNHNV, CDR2 YYDKDF (reference sequence). Trimming took 5 bases from V and 3 from J, leaving 19 bases between them. There are 16 residues in the CDR3. CDR3 coding DNA: TGTGCCACCAGCTCTCTTACGCCAGGGCGAGAAGAGACCCAGTACTTC. Encoded protein: CATSSLTPGREETQYF.

The gene calls are TRBV3-1 (or the pseudogene TRBV3-2) and TRBJ2-1, with 8 bases aligning to TRBD2. This CDR3 has 14 amino acids. From germline, CDR1 is LGHDT and CDR2 YNNKEL (reference sequence). V dropped 2 bases and J dropped 6; count of bases not matched to a gene: 3. The CDR3 DNA follows: TGTGCCAGCAGCCAACTCGGGACTAGCAATGAGCAGTTCTTC. As protein: CASSQLGTSNEQFF.

The gene calls are TRBV6-5 and TRBJ1-2, with D uncertain. The CDR3 length is 13 residues. Trimming stripped 6 bases from V and 1 base from J, with 9 bases between. Germline CDR1 and CDR2: MNHEY and SVGAGI. DNA for the CDR3: TGTGCCAGCAGATCACAGTTTAACTATGGCTACACCTTC. Translation gives CASRSQFNYGYTF.

The rearrangement links TRBV2 to TRBJ2-7, with D possibly TRBD2 on 5 matching bases. The V end was cut by 8 bases, the J end by 4 bases, with 9 bases between. The germline V gene has CDR1 SNHLY and CDR2 FYNNEI. There are 11 residues in the CDR3. The CDR3, as DNA: TGTGCCAGCTCTTGGGAGTACGAGCAGTACTTC. It yields the protein CASSWEYEQYF.

This clone is medium-sized. The chain carries TRBV15 and TRBJ1-5; a weak D match, TRBD1 (5 bases). The CDR3 loop spans 15 amino acids. Trimming removed 0 bases from V and 7 bases from J, with 13 bases in between. Germline values: CDR1 LNHNV, CDR2 YYDKDF (reference sequence). In DNA form, the CDR3 reads TGTGCCACCAGCAGAGAGGGGGATTTGGGGCAGCCCCAGCATTTT. This codes for CATSREGDLGQPQHF.

The chain couples TRBV10-3 to TRBJ1-6; D might be TRBD1 (6 bases). The germline gives CDR1 ENHRY, CDR2 SYGVKD. This CDR3 has 15 amino acids. Trimming removed 0 bases from V and 8 bases from J, with 11 bases in between. The CDR3 DNA is TGTGCCATCAGTGAGTCGGACAGCCCCTATTCACCCCTCCACTTT. Amino acids: CAISESDSPYSPLHF.

This chain joins TRBV18 and TRBJ1-1; D is ambiguous. The germline V and J ends were trimmed by 0 bases and 4 bases, with 9 bases remaining between them. Germline V gene sequence: CDR1 KGHSH, CDR2 LQKENI. This CDR3 contains 14 residues. Written as DNA, the CDR3 is TGTGCCAGCTCACCACCCAGCATGGGCACTGAAGCTTTCTTT. It codes for CASSPPSMGTEAFF.

The V gene is TRBV24-1, the J gene TRBJ1-1; 10 bases agree with TRBD1. Germline V CDR1 and CDR2: KGHDR, SFDVKD. J lost 11 bases, V lost 3 bases, and 5 bases had no gene match. The CDR3 contains 13 residues. The CDR3 bases are TGTGCCACCAGTGATGGACAGGGGGAAAGGGCTTTCTTT. The encoded protein is CATSDGQGERAFF.

This clone was recorded a few times. V gene TRBV19 combines with J gene TRBJ1-3; no reliable D call. V shed 3 bases and J shed 0 bases, with 9 bases lying between them. Germline-derived CDR1 and CDR2 are LNHDA and SQIVND (reference sequence). The CDR3 covers 15 residues. CDR3 loop: CASSIRFGSGNTIYF. CDR3 DNA: TGTGCCAGTAGTATTCGTTTCGGCTCTGGAAACACCATATATTTT. Supplemented by reference TRBV19 and TRBJ1-3, the full variable domain reads DGGITQSPKYLFRKEGQNVTLSCEQNLNHDAMYWYRQDPGQGLRLIYYSQIVNDFQKGDIAEGYSVSREKKESFPLTVTSAQKNPTAFYLCASSIRFGSGNTIYFGEGSWLTVV.

The gene calls are TRBV3-1 (or the pseudogene TRBV3-2) and TRBJ1-5, with 8 positions matching TRBD1. CDR1 is LGHDT and CDR2 is YNNKEL in the germline V gene (reference sequence). Losses at the gene ends were 2 bases for V and 6 bases for J; bases not matched to a gene: 6. This CDR3 comprises 15 residues. CDR3 sequence: CASSQRGTGGQPQHF. CDR3 nucleotide sequence: TGTGCCAGCAGCCAAAGGGGTACAGGGGGTCAGCCCCAGCATTTT.

This chain connects TRBV7-2 to TRBJ2-1; 16 bases align to TRBD2. The CDR3 loop spans 15 amino acids. CDR1 is SGHTA, CDR2 FQGNSA, per germline. V was clipped by 5 bases and J by 10 bases; unmatched bases: 5. For the CDR3, the DNA is TGTGCCAGCAGCAGGGGACTAGCGGGAGGGGGCGAGCAGTTCTTC. Its protein product is CASSRGLAGGGEQFF.

V is TRBV4-1 and J is TRBJ1-2; D may be TRBD1 (6 bases). Germline lookup yields CDR1 MGHRA and CDR2 YSYEKL. This CDR3 is built from 14 residues. V was shortened by 7 bases and J by 4 bases, with 16 bases between the two germline ends. CDR3 sequence reads: CASTLSGTSYGYTF. The CDR3 DNA is TGCGCCAGCACCCTTTCCGGGACAAGCTATGGCTACACCTTC.

The chain uses TRBV29-1 and TRBJ2-2; D unclear. This CDR3 region has 11 residues. Germline V gene lookup returns CDR1 SQVTM and CDR2 ANQGSEA. Trimming shortened V by 3 bases and J by 7 bases, and 6 bases separated the two germline ends. CDR3 protein: CSVEGNGELFF. CDR3 in DNA: TGCAGCGTTGAGGGTAACGGGGAGCTGTTTTTT.

This sequence joins TRBV7-9 and TRBJ1-2; 9 nucleotides line up with TRBD1. CDR1 and CDR2 (germline): SEHNR, FQNEAQ (reference sequence). This CDR3 has 13 residues. The ends lost 5 bases at V and 7 bases at J; junction bases unmatched: 5. The CDR3, as DNA: TGTGCCAGCAGCCCACAGGGGGCGGGTGGCTACACCTTC. As protein: CASSPQGAGGYTF.

The chain combines TRBV5-4 with TRBJ2-5, with D unclear. Per the germline V gene, CDR1 is SGHNT and CDR2 is YYREEE (reference sequence). The CDR3 extends over 13 amino acids. Trimming removed 1 base at V and 1 base at J, with 5 bases between. CDR3 DNA sequence: TGTGCCAGCAGCTTGATGATCCAAGAGACCCAGTACTTC. Protein product: CASSLMIQETQYF.

The chain is built from TRBV4-2 and TRBJ1-2; D call uncertain. The length of the CDR3 is 15 residues. The ends were cut back, 1 base at V and 3 bases at J, with 12 bases in the middle. Per the germline V gene, CDR1 is LGHNA and CDR2 is YNFKEQ. The CDR3 loop reads CASSQGDSDYYGYTF. In nucleotides, the CDR3 is TGTGCCAGCAGCCAAGGCGATTCTGACTACTATGGCTACACCTTC.

The chain is built from TRBV20-1 and TRBJ1-1; TRBD1 aligns across 7 bases. The trim removed 5 bases at V and 11 bases at J, leaving 8 bases unmatched. This CDR3 region has 11 residues. Germline-derived CDR1 and CDR2 are DFQATT and SNEGSKA (reference sequence). This chain's CDR3 is CSARQGRLAFF. CDR3 coding DNA: TGCAGTGCTCGACAGGGTCGGTTGGCTTTCTTT.

The chain combines TRBV15 with TRBJ1-5, with D maybe TRBD1 (5 bases). The CDR3 runs 14 residues. Trimming took off 1 base at V and 4 bases at J, with 8 bases between the two ends. From germline, CDR1 is LNHNV and CDR2 YYDKDF (reference sequence). The CDR3 protein is CATSRAPGNQPQHF. CDR3 in DNA: TGTGCCACCAGCAGAGCCCCAGGGAATCAGCCCCAGCATTTT.

V gene TRBV28 combines with J gene TRBJ1-1, with D perhaps TRBD1 (5 bases). CDR1 is MDHEN and CDR2 is SYDVKM in the germline V gene. This CDR3 contains 15 residues. V was shortened by 0 bases and J by 1 base, with 9 bases between the two germline ends. CDR3 in DNA: TGTGCCAGCAGTTTATGGACAGAGGAGAACACTGAAGCTTTCTTT. Amino acids: CASSLWTEENTEAFF. The full variable domain, its missing parts supplied by reference TRBV28 and TRBJ1-1, is DVKVTQSSRYLVKRTGEKVFLECVQDMDHENMFWYRQDPGLGLRLIYFSYDVKMKEKGDIPEGYSVSREKKERFSLILESASTNQTSMYLCASSLWTEENTEAFFGQGTRLTVV.

The rearrangement joins TRBV5-1 to TRBJ2-7, with 8 bases that match TRBD2. With V trimmed by 2 bases and J by 0 bases, 1 base remained unmatched. The CDR3 contains 14 residues. The germline V gene encodes CDR1 SGHRS and CDR2 YFSETQ. The CDR3 region is CASSLAGDSYEQYF. In nucleotides, the CDR3 is TGCGCCAGCAGCTTAGCGGGGGACTCCTACGAGCAGTACTTC.